The 19 T cell receptor beta chains below were found in one sample sequenced in a study of T cell repertoires in cytomegalovirus infection. TCRdb reprocessed the reads with MiXCR, giving one entry per CDR3 protein. The sample holds about 490,000 distinct CDR3 sequences, about 17% seen once. The sequenced material came from CD8+ T cells from PBMCs. The source is a human donor in good health (CMV status not recorded). Some clones in this sample may be carry-over from other donors' samples.

Remarks on this clonotype: A much larger clonotype is one base distant, so this may be a read error. No conserved phenylalanine or tryptophan ends this CDR3, so it is likely a read error. V gene TRBV19 combines with J gene TRBJ2-1; 14 bases are shared with TRBD2. The J segment lost 9 bases and the V segment lost 7 bases, leaving 8 bases of the junction unmatched. The CDR3 contains 15 residues. From germline, CDR1 is LNHDA and CDR2 SQIVND (reference sequence). DNA for the CDR3: TGTGCCAGTACACCGGGGACTAGCGGGGGTGGTGAGCAGTTCTAC. Encoded protein: CASTPGTSGGGEQFY.

The chain has TRBV28 and TRBJ2-1; no clear D gene. Germline V CDR1 and CDR2: MDHEN, SYDVKM. This CDR3 has 16 residues. V was cut by 3 bases and J by 0 bases, with 12 bases left in between. CDR3 sequence: CASSFRRTNSYNEQFF. The CDR3, as DNA: TGTGCCAGCAGTTTTCGGCGGACGAACTCCTACAATGAGCAGTTCTTC.

The sample holds many counts of this clonotype. The rearrangement uses TRBV7-8 and TRBJ2-3; D may match TRBD1 or TRBD2 (7 bases each). From germline, CDR1 is SGHVS and CDR2 FQNEAQ. V was cut by 4 bases and J by 5 bases, with 13 bases left in between. This CDR3 is 14 amino acids long. CDR3 in DNA: TGTGCCAGCAGCTCATCCAGGGGGGGAGATACGCAGTATTTT. It encodes CASSSSRGGDTQYF.

This clonotype was counted many times. The gene calls are TRBV7-3 and TRBJ2-7, with D possibly being TRBD1 or TRBD2 (6 bases each). V dropped 5 bases and J dropped 1 base, with 15 bases sitting between them. The V gene's germline CDR1 is SGHTA and CDR2 FQGTGA. This CDR3 spans 15 amino acids. The DNA of the CDR3 is TGTGCCAGCAGCCCAATGGGGGGCGCTTCCTACGAGCAGTACTTC. Translated, it gives CASSPMGGASYEQYF.

This clonotype was detected only a few times. V is TRBV9 and J is TRBJ2-2; D gene uncertain. This CDR3 is built from 15 residues. The germline V gene encodes CDR1 SGDLS and CDR2 YYNGEE. Trimming took 0 bases from V and 2 from J, leaving 8 bases between them. CDR3 DNA: TGTGCCAGCAGCGTAGTGTCGGATAACACCGGGGAGCTGTTTTTT. This encodes CASSVVSDNTGELFF.

This clonotype was recorded many times. The chain uses TRBV28 and TRBJ2-1, with 7 bases fitting TRBD2. The CDR3 has 16 residues. Germline CDR1 MDHEN, CDR2 SYDVKM. V trimming: 3 bases; J trimming: 6 bases; junction bases outside the gene matches: 11. The CDR3 reads CASSFSSLPGGNEQFF. As DNA, the CDR3 is TGTGCCAGCAGTTTTAGTAGCCTGCCGGGGGGCAATGAGCAGTTCTTC.

This chain uses TRBV15 with TRBJ2-7; a weak D match, TRBD2 (6 bases). The V end was cut by 3 bases, the J end by 1 base, with 13 bases between. Germline V CDR1 and CDR2: LNHNV, YYDKDF (reference sequence). This CDR3 is 15 amino acids long. DNA for the CDR3: TGTGCCACCAGCAGGCCCGGGGGTTCATCCTACGAGCAGTACTTC. Protein sequence: CATSRPGGSSYEQYF.

This sequence joins TRBV25-1 and TRBJ2-2; 7 bases are a match to TRBD1. Germline loops: CDR1 MGHDK, CDR2 SYGVNS. This CDR3 region has 16 residues. V shed 0 bases and J 1 base; nucleotides not matched to a gene: 2. DNA of the CDR3: TGTGCCAGCAGTGAATATAGGACAGGGAACACCGGGGAGCTGTTTTTT. Its translation is CASSEYRTGNTGELFF.

For this clonotype: Relative to the germline gene, one junction end is altered; a read error may explain this. The chain carries TRBV7-9 and TRBJ2-5, with TRBD1 as a possible D gene (5 bases). This CDR3 is built from 14 residues. Germline values: CDR1 SEHNR, CDR2 FQNEAQ (reference sequence). The CDR3 coding sequence is TGTGCAAGCAGGCAGGGCGGTCAACAAGAGACCCAGTACTTC. The encoded protein is CASRQGGQQETQYF.

This clonotype showed up just a few times. The CDR3 reads CATSTGFLSGANVLTF. DNA for the CDR3: TGTGCCACTTCAACAGGGTTCCTATCTGGGGCCAACGTCCTGACTTTC. This chain uses TRBV24-1 with TRBJ2-6; maybe TRBD1 (6 bases). Germline loops: CDR1 KGHDR, CDR2 SFDVKD. CDR3 length: 16 residues. With 10 bases removed from V and 1 base from J, the gap between germline ends came to 16 bases.

This clonotype was observed at least ten times. The chain couples TRBV12-3 or TRBV12-4 to TRBJ2-7; unclear D gene. The CDR3 is 12 residues long. Deletions cut 2 bases from V and 4 bases from J, with 6 bases between. CDR3 region: CASSLPAYEQYF. CDR3 nucleotide sequence: TGTGCCAGCAGTTTACCTGCGTACGAGCAGTACTTC.

There are a few counts of this clonotype. This chain connects TRBV5-5 to TRBJ2-7; possible D gene TRBD1, 5 bases. The CDR3 sequence is 16 residues long. Germline V gives CDR1 SGHKS, CDR2 YYEKEE (reference sequence). Trimming left V 0 bases short and J 1 base short, with 14 bases between. For the CDR3, the DNA is TGTGCCAGCAGCTTGGCAGGGCCCCCGCTGTCCTACGAGCAGTACTTC. Encoded protein: CASSLAGPPLSYEQYF. The full variable domain, rest sourced from reference TRBV5-5 and TRBJ2-7, is DAGVTQSPTHLIKTRGQQVTLRCSPISGHKSVSWYQQVLGQGPQFIFQYYEKEERGRGNFPDRFSARQFPNYSSELNVNALLLGDSALYLCASSLAGPPLSYEQYFGPGTRLTVT.

Many counts were recorded for this clonotype. V gene TRBV6-5 combines with J gene TRBJ1-1; tentative D call: TRBD1 (5 bases). V was trimmed by 5 bases and J by 5 bases, leaving 15 bases between them. The CDR3 is made up of 14 amino acids. CDR1 and CDR2 (germline): MNHEY, SVGAGI. The DNA of the CDR3 is TGTGCCAGCAGTATCGGGGCGCGGGTGACTGAAGCTTTCTTT. Translating gives CASSIGARVTEAFF.

This clonotype was observed at least ten times. The chain couples TRBV6-6 to TRBJ2-5, with TRBD2 identical over 8 bases. J was trimmed by 5 bases and V by 5 bases; bases with no gene match: 7. Germline loops: CDR1 MNHNY, CDR2 SVGAGI (reference sequence). The CDR3 is 14 amino acids. DNA of the CDR3: TGTGCCAGCAGTCCCGGGGGGGCCGGGGAGACCCAGTACTTC. It specifies CASSPGGAGETQYF.

Many counts were recorded for this clonotype. CDR3 loop: CASSVAKTGEDYGYTF. The CDR3 region has the DNA TGTGCCAGCAGCGTAGCAAAAACAGGGGAAGACTATGGCTACACCTTC. The chain employs TRBV9 and TRBJ1-2; 7 bases are shared with TRBD1. The J segment lost 3 bases and the V segment lost 0 bases, leaving 8 bases of the junction unmatched. The CDR3 contains 16 residues. Germline loops: CDR1 SGDLS, CDR2 YYNGEE.

This clonotype occurred many times. V usage is TRBV27 and J usage is TRBJ2-7; 8 bases map to TRBD2. With V trimmed by 5 bases and J by 1 base, 4 bases remained unmatched. The germline V gene has CDR1 MNHEY and CDR2 SMNVEV (reference sequence). The CDR3 consists of 14 residues. CDR3 in DNA: TGTGCCAGCAGTCGTAGCGGGACTTCCTACGAGCAGTACTTC. Protein sequence: CASSRSGTSYEQYF.

A few counts support this clonotype. The gene calls are TRBV6-6 and TRBJ1-2, with 10 bases lining up with TRBD1. V was clipped by 0 bases and J by 8 bases; unmatched bases: 12. Looked up from germline, CDR1 is MNHNY and CDR2 is SVGAGI (reference sequence). CDR3 length: 17 amino acids. CDR3 protein: CASSYSPFGQGGDGYTF. CDR3 nucleotides: TGTGCCAGCAGTTACTCACCCTTCGGACAGGGGGGTGACGGCTACACCTTC.

There are many counts of this clonotype. The J gene is TRBJ2-5, the V gene TRBV6-1, with a tentative D call TRBD2 (6 bases). Germline loops: CDR1 MNHNS, CDR2 SASEGT. V lost 9 bases, J lost 4 bases, and 15 bases lay in between. CDR3 size: 13 residues. The CDR3 here is CASGGRERETQYF. Here the CDR3 DNA reads TGTGCCAGTGGAGGACGGGAGAGAGAGACCCAGTACTTC.

This clonotype was observed many times. The chain recombines TRBV11-2 with TRBJ1-1; D is perhaps TRBD1 (5 bases). The CDR3 extends over 15 amino acids. V was shortened by 5 bases and J by 6 bases, with 19 bases between the two germline ends. The germline CDR1 and CDR2 sequences are SGHAT and FQNNGV. The CDR3 is CASSPWDGRRAEAFF. DNA for the CDR3: TGTGCCAGCAGCCCCTGGGACGGCCGGCGGGCTGAAGCTTTCTTT.